Following are 22 T cell receptor beta chains from one sample sequenced in a study of T cell responses to AZD1222 COVID-19 vaccine. The assay was immunoSEQ multiplex PCR, and TCRdb's table has in-frame clones only and misses some. The sample shows 250,000 to 300,000 clones, 94% of them seen only once. The sample in question was peripheral blood, obtained 28 days after the second AZD1222 dose. The origin of the receptors is an adult who received the AZD1222 COVID-19 vaccine.

The chain couples TRBV3-1 (or the pseudogene TRBV3-2) to TRBJ1-4, with 8 bases identical to TRBD1. The J segment lost 14 bases and the V segment lost 4 bases, leaving 15 bases of the junction unmatched. The germline V gene has CDR1 LGHDT and CDR2 YNNKEL (reference sequence). The CDR3 length is 15 residues. The CDR3 DNA is TGTGCCAGCAGCCGGATGGGGACAGGTCCCTCGAGGCTGTTTTTT. Translated, it gives CASSRMGTGPSRLFF.

The chain is built from TRBV5-1 and TRBJ1-4, with 7 bases that match TRBD1. V was clipped by 8 bases and J by 7 bases; unmatched bases: 5. The CDR3 consists of 12 residues. CDR1 SGHRS and CDR2 YFSETQ come from the germline V gene. As DNA, the CDR3 is TGCGCCAGTCGGGACAGTGCTGAAAAACTGTTTTTT. Its translation is CASRDSAEKLFF.

The CDR3 nucleotides are TGTGCCAGCAGTTTAGGTAGGGGCAATCAGCCCCAGCATTTT. Protein sequence: CASSLGRGNQPQHF. V usage is TRBV27 and J usage is TRBJ1-5; no clear D gene. The V end lost 2 bases, the J end lost 2 bases, and 7 bases lay between the germline ends. This CDR3 contains 14 residues. The V gene's germline CDR1 is MNHEY and CDR2 SMNVEV (reference sequence).

The V and J genes are TRBV3-1 (or the pseudogene TRBV3-2) and TRBJ1-1; maybe TRBD1 (5 bases). Germline V CDR1 and CDR2: LGHDT, YNNKEL (reference sequence). The CDR3 spans 13 residues. V lost 3 bases, J lost 7 bases, and 12 bases lay in between. In DNA form, the CDR3 reads TGTGCCAGCAGCCAGACCCGGGGGGGTGAAGCTTTCTTT. It yields the protein CASSQTRGGEAFF.

The genes are TRBV6-5 and TRBJ1-5, with TRBD1 identical over 7 bases. Germline V lookup: CDR1 MNHEY, CDR2 SVGAGI. The trim removed 6 bases at V and 4 bases at J, leaving 9 bases unmatched. This CDR3 is built from 15 residues. This CDR3 reads CASRSTGDGNQPQHF. In nucleotides, the CDR3 is TGTGCCAGCAGGTCTACAGGGGATGGAAATCAGCCCCAGCATTTT.

The chain joins TRBV6-5 to TRBJ2-2; D is uncertain. This CDR3 has 13 amino acids. V lost 6 bases and J lost 6, with 11 bases in between. CDR1 is MNHEY and CDR2 is SVGAGI in the germline V gene. The CDR3 DNA is TGTGCCAGCAGGAGATTCCTGGCCGGGGAGCTGTTTTTT. Its translation: CASRRFLAGELFF.

The CDR3 DNA reads as TGTGCCAGCAGCCCCACAGGGGATGAGCAGTTCTTC. It encodes CASSPTGDEQFF. This chain connects TRBV11-2 to TRBJ2-1; 7 nucleotides line up with TRBD1. Germline V gene lookup returns CDR1 SGHAT and CDR2 FQNNGV. This CDR3 has 12 residues. V trimming: 5 bases; J trimming: 8 bases; junction bases outside the gene matches: 3.

Notes on this clone: This CDR3 is also generated by other DNA sequences in the sample. J is TRBJ2-7 and V is TRBV7-2; D is uncertain. Trimming left V 1 base short and J 0 bases short, with 4 bases between. The CDR3 has 13 residues. In germline, CDR1 is SGHTA, CDR2 FQGNSA. The CDR3 DNA follows: TGTGCCAGCAGCTTAGGGGTCTCCTACGAGCAGTACTTC. Its translation: CASSLGVSYEQYF.

The chain has TRBV20-1 and TRBJ2-7, with 10 bases matching TRBD1. V lost 3 bases to trimming and J lost 5 bases; unmatched junction nucleotides: 10. CDR3 length: 15 residues. Germline V gene data show CDR1 as DFQATT and CDR2 as SNEGSKA (reference sequence). The chain's CDR3 is CSASNPDRGWDEQYF. The CDR3, as DNA: TGCAGTGCTAGTAACCCGGACAGGGGGTGGGACGAGCAGTACTTC.

The genes are TRBV10-3 and TRBJ2-1, with a weak D call TRBD1 (5 bases). The V end was cut by 3 bases, the J end by 3 bases, with 15 bases between. Germline-derived CDR1 and CDR2 are ENHRY and SYGVKD. The CDR3 contains 16 residues. The DNA of the CDR3 is TGTGCCATCAGTGACCCCTCGAACGGACACTACAATGAGCAGTTCTTC. Translating it yields CAISDPSNGHYNEQFF.

CDR3 protein: CASSYGTSGYNEQFF. The CDR3 DNA reads TGTGCCAGCAGTTACGGGACTAGCGGTTACAATGAGCAGTTCTTC. The chain has TRBV6-2 or TRBV6-3 and TRBJ2-1; 11 nucleotides align to TRBD2. V was clipped by 2 bases and J by 4 bases; unmatched bases: 1. The CDR3 totals 15 residues. CDR1 is MNHEY and CDR2 is SVGEGT in the germline V gene.

The chain has TRBV7-9 and TRBJ1-4, with 11 bases lining up with TRBD1. The CDR3 sequence is 17 residues long. With 5 bases clipped from V and 2 bases from J, the junction kept 7 bases outside the gene matches. Germline V gene sequence: CDR1 SEHNR, CDR2 FQNEAQ (reference sequence). CDR3 in amino acids: CASSPRDRGGTNEKLFF. The DNA for the CDR3 is TGTGCCAGCAGCCCCCGGGACAGGGGGGGCACTAATGAAAAACTGTTTTTT.

The rearrangement joins TRBV28 to TRBJ2-5; 9 nucleotides align to TRBD2. Germline CDR1 reads MDHEN; CDR2 reads SYDVKM. This CDR3 spans 15 amino acids. Trimming at V came to 7 bases and at J to 5 bases, leaving 11 bases not matched to a gene. The CDR3 bases are TGTGCCAGCACCTTAAGGCTAGCGGGATGGGAGACCCAGTACTTC. This sequence encodes CASTLRLAGWETQYF.

This rearrangement joins TRBV18 to TRBJ1-1, with no clear D. CDR1 and CDR2 from the germline V gene are KGHSH and LQKENI. The V end lost 2 bases, the J end lost 0 bases, and 16 bases lay between the germline ends. There are 17 residues in the CDR3. The DNA of the CDR3 is TGTGCCAGCTCACCAGACCCCCGACAAGCGATGAACACTGAAGCTTTCTTT. The encoded protein is CASSPDPRQAMNTEAFF.

The genes are TRBV19 and TRBJ2-5, with unresolved D. This CDR3 is 11 amino acids long. Germline V CDR1 and CDR2: LNHDA, SQIVND (reference sequence). The V end lost 4 bases, the J end lost 4 bases, and 4 bases lay between the germline ends. This chain's CDR3 is CASSNRETQYF. CDR3 coding DNA: TGTGCCAGTAGTAACAGAGAGACCCAGTACTTC.

The V and J genes are TRBV2 and TRBJ1-3, with D tentatively TRBD1 (5 bases). The V end was cut by 2 bases, the J end by 3 bases, with 11 bases between. Germline CDR1 SNHLY, CDR2 FYNNEI. The CDR3 contains 15 residues. The CDR3 spells CASSETWGRGNTIYF. In nucleotides, the CDR3 is TGTGCCAGCAGTGAAACGTGGGGACGTGGAAACACCATATATTTT.

This chain connects TRBV6-2 or TRBV6-3 to TRBJ2-7; possibly TRBD2 for D (6 bases). The germline V and J ends were trimmed by 2 bases and 1 base, with 12 bases remaining between them. The length of the CDR3 is 15 residues. In germline, CDR1 is MNHEY, CDR2 SVGEGT. This CDR3 is CASSYGRGISYEQYF. DNA of the CDR3: TGTGCCAGCAGTTACGGGCGGGGCATATCCTACGAGCAGTACTTC.

The V call is TRBV15, the J call TRBJ2-1; 11 bases line up with TRBD2. V shed 1 base, J shed 6 bases, and the junction held 5 bases outside the gene matches. The length of the CDR3 is 16 residues. Germline V CDR1 and CDR2: LNHNV, YYDKDF (reference sequence). CDR3 DNA sequence: TGTGCCACCAGCAGAGGGAATAGCGGGGGGGCCAATGAGCAGTTCTTC. This encodes CATSRGNSGGANEQFF.

The chain carries TRBV7-9 and TRBJ2-3; 7 nucleotides agree with TRBD2. Germline values: CDR1 SEHNR, CDR2 FQNEAQ (reference sequence). V lost 1 base to trimming and J lost 6 bases; unmatched junction nucleotides: 10. The CDR3 consists of 16 residues. This CDR3 reads CASSLGPPGGRDTQYF. The CDR3 DNA reads as TGTGCCAGCAGCTTAGGGCCCCCGGGGGGAAGGGATACGCAGTATTTT. The full variable domain, in which reference TRBV7-9 and TRBJ2-3 provide the parts outside the CDR3, is DTGVSQNPRHKITKRGQNVTFRCDPISEHNRLYWYRQTLGQGPEFLTYFQNEAQLEKSRLLSDRFSAERPKGSFSTLEIQRTEQGDSAMYLCASSLGPPGGRDTQYFGPGTRLTVL.

This chain joins TRBV21-1 and TRBJ1-2. TRBV21-1 is a listed pseudogene. There are 14 residues in the CDR3. CDR3 nucleotide sequence: TGTGCCAGCAGCGTTCGAGGGGGGGACTATGGCTACACCTTC. Translating it yields CASSVRGGDYGYTF.

This chain's CDR3 is CASSSRQGGPEAFF. The CDR3 nucleotides read TGTGCCAGCAGCTCGCGCCAGGGGGGGCCTGAAGCTTTCTTT. V is TRBV7-2 and J is TRBJ1-1; 7 bases agree with TRBD1. The CDR3 is 14 residues long. Germline V CDR1 and CDR2: SGHTA, FQGNSA. The ends lost 4 bases at V and 6 bases at J; junction bases unmatched: 8.

The rearrangement links TRBV24-1 to TRBJ2-1; 8 bases fit TRBD1. The CDR3 is 15 amino acids. In germline, CDR1 is KGHDR, CDR2 SFDVKD. Losses at the gene ends were 2 bases for V and 8 bases for J; bases not matched to a gene: 7. The CDR3 DNA reads as TGTGCCACCAGTGATTGGACAGGGAGTAAGGATGAGCAGTTCTTC. Amino acid sequence: CATSDWTGSKDEQFF.